This is a list of T cell receptor beta chains from one sample in a study of T cell repertoires in cytomegalovirus infection. TCRdb reanalysed the reads using MiXCR and keeps one entry per CDR3 protein. The sample gives about 920,000 distinct CDR3 sequences, 30% to 40% of which show up once; 10% to 15% is in the top ten. No antigens are known for them. The sequences come from cultured CD8+ T cells from PBMCs, collected from culture after CMV antigen stimulation. The receptor set was obtained from a human donor in good health (CMV status not recorded). Some clones in this sample may be carry-over from other donors' samples. Both conserved end residues are part of each CDR3. D genes are given only for firm matches. Clone size is stated in some rows and not others, as once, few, many or a class when expanded.

>TRBV27|TRBJ1-1|TRBD1|NA
TGTGCCAGCAGACCCTTGGACAGGGGGCCCACTGAAGCTTTCTTT
CASRPLDRGPTEAFF
>TRBV10-3|TRBJ2-3|TRBD2|NA
TGTGCCAGCGCCCTCGGGTCGGGGGGATGGGATACGCAGTATTTT
CASALGSGGWDTQYF
>TRBV27|TRBJ1-6|NA|NA
TGTGCCAGCAGTTGGGGACAATATAATTCACCCCTCCACTTT
CASSWGQYNSPLHF
>TRBV27|TRBJ1-4|NA|NA
TGTGCCAGTACCGACAGGCGATATGAAAAACTGTTTTTT
CASTDRRYEKLFF
>TRBV19|TRBJ2-2|TRBD1|NA
TGTGCCAGTAGTGCACAGGGGGCTGGAACCGGGGAGCTGTTTTTT
CASSAQGAGTGELFF
>TRBV20-1|TRBJ2-1|TRBD2|NA
TGCAGTGCTAGATACGGGGGGAACAATGAGCAGTTCTTC
CSARYGGNNEQFF
>TRBV7-6|TRBJ2-3|NA|many
TGTGCCAGCAGCCAGCCGGGACTAGATACGCAGTATTTT
CASSQPGLDTQYF
>TRBV12-3/TRBV12-4|TRBJ1-1|NA|NA
TGTGCCAGCAATCTCCTCGGCACTGAAGCTTTCTTT
CASNLLGTEAFF
>TRBV12-3/TRBV12-4|TRBJ2-3|NA|NA
TGTGCCAGCAGTGGATGGGATACGCAGTATTTT
CASSGWDTQYF
>TRBV20-1|TRBJ1-2|TRBD1|NA
TGCAGTGCGTCCCAAGCAGGGGACAGGGAGAACTATGGCTACACCTTC
CSASQAGDRENYGYTF
>TRBV7-9|TRBJ2-3|NA|NA
TGTGCCAGCAGCTCGGACAGACTTAACACAGATACGCAGTATTTT
CASSSDRLNTDTQYF
>TRBV7-8|TRBJ1-1|TRBD1|few
TGTGCCAGCAGTCCACAGGGGTTTGGTAACACTGAAGCTTTCTTT
CASSPQGFGNTEAFF
>TRBV4-2|TRBJ2-1|TRBD1|few
TGTGCCAGCAGTTATCAGGGGGACCTAAGCAATGAGCAGTTCTTC
CASSYQGDLSNEQFF
>TRBV6-5|TRBJ2-6|NA|few
TGTGCCACCCACACGTTCTCTGGGGCCAACGTCCTGACTTTC
CATHTFSGANVLTF
>TRBV6-2/TRBV6-3|TRBJ2-1|NA|few
TGTGCCAGCAGTATACAGAGCCACAATGAGCAGTTCTTC
CASSIQSHNEQFF
>TRBV7-6|TRBJ2-5|NA|NA
TGTGCCAGCAGCTCCCTTTCGGGTAGAGAGGAGACCCAGTACTTC
CASSSLSGREETQYF
>TRBV12-3/TRBV12-4|TRBJ2-3|TRBD1|NA
TGTGCCAGCAGTTCCGGTACAGGGGGCGGCACAGATACGCAGTATTTT
CASSSGTGGGTDTQYF
>TRBV7-3|TRBJ2-2|TRBD2|NA
TGTGCCAGCAGCTTAACCCTAGCGGGGCTGTCAAACACCGGGGAGCTGTTTTTT
CASSLTLAGLSNTGELFF
>TRBV2|TRBJ2-1|TRBD1|few
TGTGCCAGCCCTGGTCCAGGACAGGGCTCCTACAATGAGCAGTTCTTC
CASPGPGQGSYNEQFF
>TRBV27|TRBJ1-1|TRBD1|few
TGTGCCAGCAGTTCAACCGAGACAGGGGATAATGAAGCTTTCTTT
CASSSTETGDNEAFF
>TRBV19|TRBJ1-1|NA|few
TGTGCGGTCAGAGCGAGTGGGACTGAAGCTTTCTTT
CAVRASGTEAFF
>TRBV5-4|TRBJ1-1|NA|NA
TGTGCCAGCAGCGAAGGAGGGACGGTCACTGAAGCTTTCTTT
CASSEGGTVTEAFF
>TRBV6-2/TRBV6-3|TRBJ2-1|NA|few
TGTGCCAGCAGTTTGTTAGGGGTTAGTGAGCAGTTCTTC
CASSLLGVSEQFF
>TRBV23-1|TRBJ2-7|NA|NA
TGCGCCAGCAGTCAATGTATGGGGGGCCTCTCCTACGAGCAGTACTTC
CASSQCMGGLSYEQYF
>TRBV4-3|TRBJ2-1|TRBD1|NA
TGCGCCAGCAGCCACCTAAGGACAGGGGGGGTCAATGAGCAGTTCTTC
CASSHLRTGGVNEQFF
>TRBV5-4|TRBJ2-1|TRBD2|NA
TGTGCCAGCAGCTTGGGGACTAGCGGAGAGTACAATGAGCAGTTCTTC
CASSLGTSGEYNEQFF
>TRBV27|TRBJ1-1|TRBD1|NA
TGTGCCAGCAGTTGGGGACAGGACTTGAACACTGAAGCTTTCTTT
CASSWGQDLNTEAFF